The sequence of this T cell receptor beta chain was determined in a study of tumor and adjacent non-tumor tissue in lung cancer listed by TCRdb under 2018. Study-wide context: By cancer type, the cohort comprised eleven to twelve adenocarcinoma patients, a couple of squamous cell carcinoma patients and 1 small cell lung cancer patient. The 15 or so patients were aged roughly 31 to 80 years, included 10 men and 5 women, and had TNM stage I to III disease. Sequencing generated a total of around 120 million productive TCRbeta reads, averaging around 4.2 million reads per sample. For each patient, one tumor sample and one normal lung sample were taken, giving around 30 paired specimens that underwent TCRbeta CDR3 sequencing. The study compared bulk TCRbeta repertoires from lung tumor tissue and matched distant non-tumor lung tissue of some 16 lung cancer patients. Points the paper makes about the study in general: Peripheral blood was not sequenced, so blood TCRbeta repertoires were not examined in the lung cancer patients of the study. Tumor tissue showed significantly higher TCR diversity (inverse Simpson) than normal lung tissue, at about 400 vs 150 (P = 0.0075, Mann-Whitney U test). The top 100 clones accounted for a significantly larger cumulative portion of the repertoire in normal lung than in tumor tissue. TCR diversity was significantly higher in younger patients, and greater tumor TCR diversity was associated with shorter overall survival and shorter disease-free survival. The methods do not name the sequencing platform or mention unique molecular identifiers. Only approximately 14 patients were included in the cohort, and the need for larger samples and more detailed clinical data was noted by the authors.

To note about this clonotype: Its antigen is not yet known. One base away there is no much larger clone; base qualities are not given.

RNA was isolated from bulk, unsorted tissue, and RNA quality was assessed with a NanoDrop ND-1000 and an Agilent 2100. The donors were newly diagnosed lung cancer patients admitted for thoracic surgery in China from August to November 2014 who had not received prior chemotherapy. The study excluded patients who had received radiotherapy or chemotherapy before or who had another cancer at the same time. Surgical tissue pieces of 1-2 cm3 were preserved in RNAlater solution and stored at -80 °C until use. Library prep was done by multiplex PCR. The instrument was an Illumina HiSeq 2500. TCRbeta libraries were constructed through three rounds of nested PCR with primers (Table S4) according to protocols modified from ARM-PCR. Before sequencing, PCR products of 200-500 bp were excised from the gel and purified with the QIAquick gel extraction kit. Per the authors' processing: Trimmomatic was used to clean the reads, FLASH merged the cleaned reads into complete CDR3 sequences, and MiTCR assigned the sequences to V(D)J germline segments. VDJtools was used to compute clonal diversity as the inverse Simpson's index. Productive reads were defined as in-frame sequences without a premature stop codon. TCRdb reprocessing: public reads trimmed at Q25 with fastp, clones called with MiXCR, in-frame beta chains kept. Every entry covers one CDR3 protein and lists the most common genes and DNA from its rows. TCRdb, not the original authors, processed these V and J calls. The sample table lists over 60,000 distinct CDR3 sequences, roughly 76% of them with a count of one. The biggest ten clones account for about 14% of the sample.

Taken from cysteine to phenylalanine, the CDR3 has 12 residues. Only the CDR3 region is kept as DNA, spanning 36 bases read in frame from base 1. The V end loses 7 bases and the J end loses 2 bases, and a stretch of 12 bases separates them. From the germline V gene, CDR1 is SQVTM and CDR2 is ANQGSEA. This TCR came from a woman between 50 and 59 years old with non-small cell lung cancer. The sample was lung tumor tissue. The chain was built from TRBV29-1 and TRBJ2-7; no D gene call is confident. The nucleotide sequence is given as TGCAGCGCCGGACGGGCGCCCTACGAGCAGTACTTC. Its translation is CSAGRAPYEQYF.